This T cell receptor beta chain was observed in a study of T cells after yellow fever vaccination. Study-wide context: It was SMART-Seq v4 Ultra Low Input that prepared the fractions with low cell numbers.

This clonotype was observed at least ten times. TCRdb processed the 5' RACE reads anew with MiXCR; each CDR3 protein has one entry. The sample holds roughly 300,000 distinct CDR3 sequences, around 7.3% seen once. This clonotype was sampled from a man younger than 35 who received the YFV17D yellow fever vaccine. Sequenced material: PBMCs, taken approximately 47 days after the first yellow fever vaccination.

The CDR3 here is CASSLGRESPLHF. Written as DNA, the CDR3 is TGTGCCAGCAGCTTGGGCAGGGAGTCACCCCTCCACTTT. V is TRBV7-9 and J is TRBJ1-6; perhaps TRBD1 as D (5 bases). The V gene's germline CDR1 is SEHNR and CDR2 FQNEAQ (reference sequence). This CDR3 comprises 13 residues. V was clipped by 3 bases and J by 10 bases, with 10 bases between them.